The next 15 T cell receptor beta chains were all read from a single sample in a study of T cell repertoires in cytomegalovirus infection. Their antigen targets remain unknown. TCRdb recomputed calls from the reads with MiXCR, one row per CDR3 protein. The table shows hundreds of thousands of distinct CDR3 sequences, with 25% to 40% occurring only once. Sequences were derived from cultured CD8+ T cells from PBMCs, sampled from culture after CMV antigen stimulation. These receptors were collected from a human donor in good health (CMV status not recorded). Some clones in this sample may be carry-over from other donors' samples.

The chain recombines TRBV6-1 with TRBJ2-3; a weak D match, TRBD2 (5 bases). Germline CDR1 reads MNHNS; CDR2 reads SASEGT. There are 17 residues in the CDR3. V was cut by 1 base and J by 3 bases, with 17 bases left in between. The chain's CDR3 is CASSEDGGYLGTDTQYF. The DNA for the CDR3 is TGTGCCAGCAGTGAAGACGGCGGGTACCTGGGAACAGATACGCAGTATTTT.

CDR3 residues: CASCPTGGGYNEQFF. The CDR3 DNA reads as TGCGCCAGCTGCCCTACAGGGGGCGGCTACAATGAGCAGTTCTTC. J is TRBJ2-1 and V is TRBV4-1; TRBD1 matches 9 bases. Looked up from germline, CDR1 is MGHRA and CDR2 is YSYEKL. The CDR3 covers 15 residues. V was clipped by 8 bases and J by 3 bases; unmatched bases: 8.

In its sample, this clonotype was seen a few times. In DNA form, the CDR3 reads TGTGCCAGTAGTATAGCCCTAGCGGGAACCGGGGAGCTGTTTTTT. It yields the protein CASSIALAGTGELFF. V gene TRBV19 combines with J gene TRBJ2-2; 9 bases are a match to TRBD2. V gave up 1 base and J gave up 5 bases; unmatched junction bases: 2. The germline V gene has CDR1 LNHDA and CDR2 SQIVND (reference sequence). The CDR3 runs 15 residues.

This clonotype was seen ten or more times. V gene TRBV12-3 or TRBV12-4 combines with J gene TRBJ1-5, with a tentative D call TRBD1 (5 bases). V was clipped by 5 bases and J by 6 bases, with 14 bases between them. The length of the CDR3 is 14 residues. The CDR3 nucleotides read TGTGCCAGCAGTCAGGGTGGGGCGGGTCAGCCCCAGCATTTT. It translates to CASSQGGAGQPQHF.

In its sample, this clonotype was seen many times. This chain connects TRBV7-2 to TRBJ2-1, with D perhaps TRBD1 or TRBD2 (5 bases each). V was clipped by 2 bases and J by 3 bases, with 11 bases between them. The CDR3 contains 15 residues. Per germline, CDR1 SGHTA and CDR2 FQGNSA. CDR3 sequence (DNA): TGTGCCAGCAGCTTACGAGGGGTGAACTACAATGAGCAGTTCTTC. Protein sequence: CASSLRGVNYNEQFF.

This clonotype was seen more than once but under ten times. The chain combines TRBV28 with TRBJ2-7, with TRBD1 matching over 10 bases. The trim removed 2 bases at V and 1 base at J, leaving 5 bases unmatched. CDR1 and CDR2 from the germline V gene are MDHEN and SYDVKM. This CDR3 region has 16 residues. The chain's CDR3 is CASSLTRQGASYEQYV. The CDR3 DNA reads TGTGCCAGCAGTTTAACTCGACAGGGGGCATCCTACGAGCAGTACGTC.

This clonotype turned up a few times. This chain links TRBV4-1 with TRBJ1-1, with TRBD1 identical over 7 bases. With V trimmed by 0 bases and J by 1 base, 8 bases remained unmatched. The CDR3 totals 17 residues. The germline V gene encodes CDR1 MGHRA and CDR2 YSYEKL. Here the CDR3 reads CASSQEGGFFWNTEAFF. The CDR3 DNA sequence: TGCGCCAGCAGCCAAGAAGGGGGCTTCTTTTGGAACACTGAAGCTTTCTTT.

The rearrangement joins TRBV10-3 to TRBJ1-2; TRBD1 might be the D (6 bases). Germline V gene sequence: CDR1 ENHRY, CDR2 SYGVKD. The CDR3 runs 13 residues. The V end lost 6 bases, the J end lost 2 bases, and 10 bases lay between the germline ends. For the CDR3, the DNA is TGTGCCATCAGGGAGGGACAAAACTATGGCTACACCTTC. This gives the protein CAIREGQNYGYTF.

This clonotype has just one count. This chain uses TRBV5-1 with TRBJ2-3; D is perhaps TRBD2 (5 bases). Germline V CDR1 and CDR2: SGHRS, YFSETQ. The CDR3 is made up of 17 amino acids. Trimming took off 2 bases at V and 4 bases at J, with 20 bases between the two ends. Written as DNA, the CDR3 is TGCGCCAGCAGCTTAACGGTATCGGGGAGTACGGCAGATACGCAGTATTTT. Translating gives CASSLTVSGSTADTQYF. Based on the CDR3 plus reference TRBV5-1 and TRBJ2-3, the full variable domain is KAGVTQTPRYLIKTRGQQVTLSCSPISGHRSVSWYQQTPGQGLQFLFEYFSETQRNKGNFPGRFSGRQFSNSRSEMNVSTLELGDSALYLCASSLTVSGSTADTQYFGPGTRLTVL.

This clonotype appeared a few times. The chain links TRBV6-5 to TRBJ1-1; D gene uncertain. The V and J ends lost 1 base and 0 bases respectively, with 9 bases between them. This CDR3 has 15 residues. Germline lookup yields CDR1 MNHEY and CDR2 SVGAGI. The CDR3 coding sequence is TGTGCCAGCAGTTACTATGCCGGGCTGAACACTGAAGCTTTCTTT. Protein product: CASSYYAGLNTEAFF.

This clonotype was observed a few times. This chain uses TRBV7-2 with TRBJ1-1; D unresolved. Trimming cost V 3 bases and J 6 bases, with 8 bases left between them. CDR1 is SGHTA and CDR2 is FQGNSA in the germline V gene. The CDR3 length is 12 residues. This CDR3 is CASSFWFAEAFF. CDR3 coding DNA: TGTGCCAGCAGCTTTTGGTTCGCTGAAGCTTTCTTT.

The chain employs TRBV19 and TRBJ2-7; D ambiguous. The CDR3 runs to 12 residues. Germline V lookup: CDR1 LNHDA, CDR2 SQIVND (reference sequence). V shed 7 bases and J shed 2 bases, with 9 bases lying between them. The CDR3 nucleotides are TGTGCCAGTATGGGATCCCCCTACGAGCAGTACTTC. This sequence encodes CASMGSPYEQYF.

To note about this clonotype: This clone may be a read error of a much larger clone one base away. V and J are TRBV7-6 and TRBJ1-5; D gene unclear. In germline, CDR1 is SGHVS, CDR2 FNYEAQ. The V end lost 4 bases, the J end lost 0 bases, and 13 bases lay between the germline ends. The CDR3 runs to 16 residues. CDR3 DNA sequence: TGTGCCAGCAGCTCGTTAGACACCTATAGCAATCAGCCCCAGCATTTT. It yields the protein CASSSLDTYSNQPQHF.

This clonotype was seen repeatedly, ten times or more. The chain has TRBV19 and TRBJ2-1; 10 nucleotides agree with TRBD2. CDR3 size: 13 residues. The germline gives CDR1 LNHDA, CDR2 SQIVND (reference sequence). Trimming took 8 bases from V and 6 from J; bases not matched to a gene: 4. The CDR3 protein is CASLSGGGNEQFF. CDR3 nucleotide sequence: TGTGCCAGTTTGAGCGGGGGGGGCAATGAGCAGTTCTTC.

In this sample, this clonotype turned up many times. V gene TRBV9 combines with J gene TRBJ2-3; tentatively, D is TRBD1 or TRBD2 (5 bases each). The germline CDR1 and CDR2 sequences are SGDLS and YYNGEE. The CDR3 is 16 residues long. V was clipped by 4 bases and J by 4 bases, with 19 bases between them. The CDR3 nucleotides are TGTGCCAGCAGCCCGAGACGGGACCCCCAGGCAGATACGCAGTATTTT. Translating gives CASSPRRDPQADTQYF.